Listed below are T cell receptor beta chains from one sample, sequenced in a study of cytomegalovirus exposure and HLA in healthy donors. Clones were read by immunoSEQ multiplex PCR, and TCRdb kept only the in-frame ones, dropping some. The sample gives 100,000 to 150,000 clones, approximately 74% of which show up once; approximately 7.2% is in the top ten. Sequencing was performed on PBMCs. The receptors here all came from a male donor in good health and CMV-seronegative. CDR3s include the opening cysteine and the closing phenylalanine or tryptophan. D genes are given only for firm matches. Size is omitted from some rows. Given values are once, few, many or a class for expanded clones.

v_call: TRBV2; clone_size: -; d_call: -; j_call: TRBJ2-7; cdr3_aa: CASSGNLPGSYEQYF; cdr3_nt: TGTGCCAGCAGTGGGAACTTGCCGGGGAGCTACGAGCAGTACTTC
v_call: TRBV15; clone_size: -; d_call: -; j_call: TRBJ2-4; cdr3_aa: CATSSPTGGNIQYF; cdr3_nt: TGTGCCACCAGCAGTCCGACAGGAGGAAACATTCAGTACTTC
v_call: TRBV5-4; clone_size: -; d_call: -; j_call: TRBJ2-3; cdr3_aa: CASSLPGSSTDTQYF; cdr3_nt: TGTGCCAGCAGCTTGCCAGGGTCCAGCACAGATACGCAGTATTTT
v_call: TRBV15; clone_size: few; d_call: -; j_call: TRBJ1-3; cdr3_aa: CATSRDVGNTIYF; cdr3_nt: TGTGCCACCAGCAGAGACGTTGGAAACACCATATATTTT
v_call: TRBV25-1; clone_size: -; d_call: -; j_call: TRBJ2-4; cdr3_aa: CASSEYRLSENIQYF; cdr3_nt: TGTGCCAGCAGTGAATACAGGCTATCAGAAAACATTCAGTACTTC
v_call: TRBV19; clone_size: -; d_call: TRBD2; j_call: TRBJ2-2; cdr3_aa: CASSIVAGRPNTGELFF; cdr3_nt: TGTGCCAGTAGTATAGTCGCCGGGAGGCCGAACACCGGGGAGCTGTTTTTT
v_call: TRBV6-1; clone_size: once; d_call: -; j_call: TRBJ2-3; cdr3_aa: CASSPGMRDTQYF; cdr3_nt: TGTGCCAGCAGTCCGGGGATGAGGGATACGCAGTATTTT
v_call: TRBV4-2; clone_size: -; d_call: TRBD2; j_call: TRBJ2-1; cdr3_aa: CASSPSGGLYNEQFF; cdr3_nt: TGTGCCAGCAGCCCGAGCGGGGGGCTTTACAATGAGCAGTTCTTC
v_call: TRBV5-1; clone_size: -; d_call: -; j_call: TRBJ1-1; cdr3_aa: CASSLGPGTNTEAFF; cdr3_nt: TGCGCCAGCAGCTTGGGCCCCGGGACAAACACTGAAGCTTTCTTT
v_call: TRBV9; clone_size: -; d_call: -; j_call: TRBJ2-7; cdr3_aa: CASSVGGRNYEQYF; cdr3_nt: TGTGCCAGCAGCGTAGGCGGTAGGAACTACGAGCAGTACTTC
v_call: TRBV19; clone_size: -; d_call: -; j_call: TRBJ1-6; cdr3_aa: CASSFDRDNSPLHF; cdr3_nt: TGTGCCAGTAGTTTCGACAGAGATAATTCACCCCTCCACTTT
v_call: TRBV7-3; clone_size: -; d_call: -; j_call: TRBJ2-1; cdr3_aa: CASSSVLTGVYNEQFF; cdr3_nt: TGTGCCAGCAGCTCAGTCCTGACCGGGGTCTACAATGAGCAGTTCTTC
v_call: TRBV19; clone_size: -; d_call: TRBD1; j_call: TRBJ2-3; cdr3_aa: CASGTGITDTQYF; cdr3_nt: TGTGCCAGTGGGACAGGGATTACAGATACGCAGTATTTT
v_call: TRBV7-4; clone_size: -; d_call: -; j_call: TRBJ2-5; cdr3_aa: CASSVRRGMVGETQYF; cdr3_nt: TGTGCCAGCAGCGTGCGAAGGGGGATGGTGGGCGAGACCCAGTACTTC
v_call: TRBV11-2; clone_size: -; d_call: -; j_call: TRBJ1-1; cdr3_aa: CASSFPLMDTNTEAFF; cdr3_nt: TGTGCCAGCAGCTTCCCCTTAATGGACACGAACACTGAAGCTTTCTTT
v_call: TRBV29-1; clone_size: -; d_call: -; j_call: TRBJ1-5; cdr3_aa: CSVEIGRSQPQHF; cdr3_nt: TGCAGCGTTGAAATTGGCCGGAGTCAGCCCCAGCATTTT